The 25 T cell receptor beta chains reported below all come from one sample, sequenced in a study of blood T cell repertoires in COVID-19. TCRdb's table, derived via immunoSEQ multiplex PCR, lists solely in-frame clones and lacks some. The table lists approximately 340,000 clones, roughly 90% of them singletons. Sequencing was done on a sample of peripheral blood. All receptors come from a man aged 30 to 39 with COVID-19, enrolled during active disease.

The chain joins TRBV5-4 to TRBJ1-1, with 10 positions matching TRBD1. The CDR3 is made up of 14 amino acids. The J segment lost 9 bases and the V segment lost 4 bases, leaving 9 bases of the junction unmatched. CDR1 is SGHNT and CDR2 is YYREEE in the germline V gene (reference sequence). The chain's CDR3 is CASSRDRGLGKAFF. DNA for the CDR3: TGTGCCAGCAGCAGGGACAGGGGTTTGGGAAAAGCTTTCTTT.

CDR3 DNA sequence: TGTGCCAGCAGCTTAGTGGGCTTTACCGGGGAGCTGTTTTTT. Protein product: CASSLVGFTGELFF. The V call is TRBV7-2, the J call TRBJ2-2; no definite D call. V was trimmed by 1 base and J by 5 bases, leaving 8 bases between them. Germline assignment: CDR1 SGHTA and CDR2 FQGNSA. The CDR3 spans 14 residues.

This chain links TRBV19 with TRBJ1-3; D gene unclear. In germline, CDR1 is LNHDA, CDR2 SQIVND (reference sequence). Trimming stripped 3 bases from V and 0 bases from J, with 6 bases between. This CDR3 contains 14 residues. DNA for the CDR3: TGTGCCAGTAGTATCTACCCCTCTGGAAACACCATATATTTT. Translation: CASSIYPSGNTIYF.

The chain has TRBV27 and TRBJ1-1, with unresolved D. This CDR3 is 13 amino acids long. Trimming shortened V by 3 bases and J by 1 base, and 6 bases separated the two germline ends. Germline V lookup: CDR1 MNHEY, CDR2 SMNVEV (reference sequence). CDR3 in amino acids: CASSFAENTEAFF. The CDR3 DNA sequence: TGTGCCAGCAGTTTTGCGGAGAACACTGAAGCTTTCTTT.

A single count supports this clone. This chain connects TRBV29-1 to TRBJ2-2; TRBD2 matches 12 bases. Germline V gene sequence: CDR1 SQVTM, CDR2 ANQGSEA. The CDR3 spans 14 residues. V gave up 7 bases and J gave up 3 bases; unmatched junction bases: 3. The DNA for the CDR3 is TGCAGCGCCCGGACTAGCGGGGACACCGGGGAGCTGTTTTTT. Translated, it gives CSARTSGDTGELFF.

The J gene is TRBJ1-2, the V gene TRBV4-1, with 7 bases matching TRBD1. This CDR3 region has 16 residues. V was clipped by 0 bases and J by 3 bases; unmatched bases: 7. CDR1 and CDR2 from the germline V gene are MGHRA and YSYEKL. The CDR3 coding sequence is TGCGCCAGCAGCCAAGAGGGGATTACAGGGGACTATGGCTACACCTTC. Translating it yields CASSQEGITGDYGYTF.

V usage is TRBV12-3 or TRBV12-4 and J usage is TRBJ1-1; D call uncertain. There are 13 residues in the CDR3. The V end was cut by 6 bases, the J end by 8 bases, with 16 bases between. CDR3 in DNA: TGTGCCAGCAGCCATCAAACGCCGGGAGAAGCTTTCTTT. Translation gives CASSHQTPGEAFF.

CDR3 protein: CATSHRQIRANQPQHF. DNA for the CDR3: TGTGCCACCAGTCACAGACAGATTCGAGCTAATCAGCCCCAGCATTTT. The gene calls are TRBV24-1 and TRBJ1-5; possibly TRBD1 for D (5 bases). The CDR3 has 16 amino acids. Germline CDR1 KGHDR, CDR2 SFDVKD. V lost 6 bases, J lost 4 bases, and 18 bases lay in between.

The rearrangement uses TRBV30 and TRBJ2-7; weak D call: TRBD1 (6 bases). Germline assignment: CDR1 GTSNPN and CDR2 SVGIG (reference sequence). V lost 5 bases, J lost 2 bases, and 13 bases lay in between. The CDR3 sequence is 13 residues long. DNA for the CDR3: TGTGCCTGGGCCCGACAGGTTACCTACGAGCAGTACTTC. Amino acid sequence: CAWARQVTYEQYF.

The V gene is TRBV27, the J gene TRBJ1-2, with 7 bases lining up with TRBD1. Germline CDR1 and CDR2: MNHEY and SMNVEV (reference sequence). Trimming took 5 bases from V and 4 from J; bases not matched to a gene: 10. The CDR3 runs to 15 residues. The CDR3 DNA sequence: TGTGCCAGCAGTACATCGGACAGGCGCACCTATGGCTACACCTTC. This sequence encodes CASSTSDRRTYGYTF.

This chain uses TRBV5-6 with TRBJ1-6, with D possibly matching TRBD1 (5 bases). This CDR3 is 16 amino acids long. CDR1 SGHDT and CDR2 YYEEEE come from the germline V gene. Trimming cost V 2 bases and J 6 bases, with 15 bases left between them. The CDR3 protein is CASSFNLGGVNSPLHF. In nucleotides, the CDR3 is TGTGCCAGCAGCTTTAACCTCGGGGGGGTTAATTCACCCCTCCACTTT. Full variable domain (outside the CDR3, taken from reference TRBV5-6 and TRBJ1-6): DAGVTQSPTHLIKTRGQQVTLRCSPKSGHDTVSWYQQALGQGPQFIFQYYEEEERQRGNFPDRFSGHQFPNYSSELNVNALLLGDSALYLCASSFNLGGVNSPLHFGNGTRLTVT.

The CDR3 sequence: CASATKGGGNQPQHF. CDR3 coding DNA: TGTGCCAGCGCTACAAAGGGGGGGGGCAATCAGCCCCAGCATTTT. This chain joins TRBV19 and TRBJ1-5; the D gene is possibly TRBD1 (6 bases). Trimming removed 9 bases at V and 2 bases at J, with 17 bases between. This CDR3 is built from 15 residues. The V gene's germline CDR1 is LNHDA and CDR2 SQIVND (reference sequence).

In its sample, this clone was seen once. The chain combines TRBV9 with TRBJ1-1, with 9 bases identical to TRBD1. Germline CDR1 SGDLS, CDR2 YYNGEE. The CDR3 is 14 residues long. V lost 0 bases to trimming and J lost 5 bases; unmatched junction nucleotides: 2. The chain's CDR3 is CASSVGDRETEAFF. CDR3 DNA: TGTGCCAGCAGCGTAGGGGACAGGGAAACTGAAGCTTTCTTT.

This chain's CDR3 is CASSYRDRDGNTIYF. As DNA, the CDR3 is TGTGCCAGCAGCTACCGGGACAGGGACGGAAACACCATATATTTT. This chain links TRBV7-9 with TRBJ1-3; TRBD1 agrees at 9 bases. Germline CDR1 reads SEHNR; CDR2 reads FQNEAQ (reference sequence). The V and J ends lost 4 bases and 4 bases, in that order; junction bases with no gene match: 5. This CDR3 is built from 15 residues.

V and J are TRBV24-1 and TRBJ1-2, with a weak D call TRBD1 (6 bases). The CDR3 is made up of 14 amino acids. Germline V gene lookup returns CDR1 KGHDR and CDR2 SFDVKD. V was clipped by 1 base and J by 3 bases, with 8 bases between them. CDR3 protein: CATSDFWTDYGYTF. Written as DNA, the CDR3 is TGTGCCACCAGTGATTTTTGGACAGACTATGGCTACACCTTC.

This clone was recorded a few times. The chain carries TRBV7-2 and TRBJ2-5; D is possibly TRBD2 (5 bases). Trimming pared 5 bases from V and 4 bases from J, leaving 5 bases between. The CDR3 totals 11 residues. CDR1 SGHTA and CDR2 FQGNSA come from the germline V gene. The CDR3, as DNA: TGTGCCAGCAGCGAGGGAGAGACCCAGTACTTC. This codes for CASSEGETQYF.

The rearrangement links TRBV6-1 to TRBJ2-7; unclear D gene. Germline V gives CDR1 MNHNS, CDR2 SASEGT. The V end lost 2 bases, the J end lost 2 bases, and 10 bases lay between the germline ends. There are 14 residues in the CDR3. DNA of the CDR3: TGTGCCAGCAGTGAATACGAGCCCCCCTACGAGCAGTACTTC. It is translated as CASSEYEPPYEQYF.

The chain has TRBV28 and TRBJ2-7; 9 bases map to TRBD2. CDR1 is MDHEN, CDR2 SYDVKM, per germline. The trim removed 4 bases at V and 2 bases at J, leaving 6 bases unmatched. This CDR3 has 15 residues. The DNA for the CDR3 is TGTGCCAGCAGTTCCCCGACTAGCGGTACCTACGAGCAGTACTTC. Translated: CASSSPTSGTYEQYF.

The V gene is TRBV11-2, the J gene TRBJ1-6; no definite D call. Trimming left V 1 base short and J 9 bases short, with 10 bases between. There are 14 residues in the CDR3. Per germline, CDR1 SGHAT and CDR2 FQNNGV. The chain's CDR3 is CASSLGHLSSPLHF. The CDR3 nucleotides are TGTGCCAGCAGCTTAGGACACTTGAGTTCACCCCTCCACTTT.

This chain links TRBV6-5 with TRBJ1-2; D perhaps matches TRBD1 (6 bases). V was trimmed by 7 bases and J by 7 bases, leaving 16 bases between them. The CDR3 length is 13 residues. Germline CDR1 reads MNHEY; CDR2 reads SVGAGI. The DNA for the CDR3 is TGTGCCAGCAACCAGGCCTCAGGGGCTGGCTACACCTTC. It yields the protein CASNQASGAGYTF.

The J gene is TRBJ1-2, the V gene TRBV5-6; D is undetermined. The V and J ends lost 0 bases and 0 bases respectively, with 9 bases between them. Germline CDR1 SGHDT, CDR2 YYEEEE. The CDR3 consists of 15 residues. This chain's CDR3 is CASSLAAATNYGYTF. The CDR3 DNA reads TGTGCCAGCAGCTTGGCCGCGGCAACTAACTATGGCTACACCTTC. The full variable domain, with the rest looked up from reference TRBV5-6 and TRBJ1-2, is DAGVTQSPTHLIKTRGQQVTLRCSPKSGHDTVSWYQQALGQGPQFIFQYYEEEERQRGNFPDRFSGHQFPNYSSELNVNALLLGDSALYLCASSLAAATNYGYTFGSGTRLTVV.

V and J are TRBV6-5 and TRBJ1-2; D is undetermined. The germline V gene encodes CDR1 MNHEY and CDR2 SVGAGI. CDR3 length equals 15 residues. Trimming stripped 7 bases from V and 8 bases from J, with 23 bases between. CDR3 protein: CASTPNPKRRRGYTF. CDR3 bases: TGTGCCAGCACCCCGAATCCTAAGCGCAGAAGGGGCTACACCTTC.

The chain joins TRBV11-2 to TRBJ2-7; 8 bases are a match to TRBD1. The CDR3 loop spans 13 amino acids. J gave up 5 bases and V 0 bases, and 0 bases lay outside the gene matches. The V gene's germline CDR1 is SGHAT and CDR2 FQNNGV. The CDR3 sequence is CASSLETGDEQYF. CDR3 DNA sequence: TGTGCCAGCAGCTTAGAGACAGGGGACGAGCAGTACTTC.

CDR3 protein: CASSKEGTGFVGANVLTF. The CDR3 DNA sequence: TGTGCCAGCAGCAAAGAGGGGACAGGGTTTGTTGGGGCCAACGTCCTGACTTTC. The chain employs TRBV21-1 and TRBJ2-6; the D call in the table, TRBD1, was not verified against the DNA. TRBV21-1 is noted as a pseudogene. CDR3 size: 18 residues.

The genes are TRBV2 and TRBJ2-2; tentatively, D is TRBD1 (7 bases). Germline V gene lookup returns CDR1 SNHLY and CDR2 FYNNEI. The CDR3 runs 15 residues. The V end was cut by 7 bases, the J end by 1 base, with 13 bases between. The CDR3 loop is CASKGARGNTGELFF. DNA of the CDR3: TGTGCCAGCAAGGGGGCGCGGGGGAACACCGGGGAGCTGTTTTTT.